These 2 T cell receptor beta chains were all obtained from the same sample, sequenced in a study of post-analysis software for immune sequencing data (dated by TCRdb to the mid-2010s). What the authors observed across the whole study: Significantly higher frequencies in patients than in controls were found for several TRBV segments, including TRBV5-6, TRBV5-1 and TRBV20-1.

The method was PCR. TCRdb shows the sequencer as Illumina HiSeq 2500. To reduce PCR and sequencing biases, unique molecular identifiers were built into the TCR beta cDNA libraries. TCRdb passed the public sequencing reads through fastp at Q25 and MiXCR, retaining productive beta sequences. CDR3 protein duplicates are merged, each entry listing the most common genes and DNA. A total of 650,000 to 850,000 distinct CDR3 sequences appear in this sample, 40% to 55% of them only once. Together, the top ten hold around 4.7% of the sample. No cognate antigen is known for these TCRs. Sequencing input: blood. These receptors were taken from a girl aged 5 to 17 with multiple sclerosis.

V is TRBV4-3 and J is TRBJ2-1, with TRBD2 matching over 8 bases. Germline loops: CDR1 LGHNA, CDR2 YSLEER. The CDR3 length is 16 residues. V was clipped by 4 bases and J by 0 bases; unmatched bases: 5. Written as DNA, the CDR3 is TGCGCCAGCAGCCCGGGGGGGGACAACTCCTACAATGAGCAGTTCTTC. Translating it yields CASSPGGDNSYNEQFF.

This sequence joins TRBV29-1 and TRBJ1-6; D is unclear. Germline V CDR1 and CDR2: SQVTM, ANQGSEA. V lost 6 bases and J lost 6, with 12 bases in between. The CDR3 is 13 amino acids. CDR3 nucleotides: TGCAGCGTAGTGGTGGGGTCTAATTCACCCCTCCACTTT. It yields the protein CSVVVGSNSPLHF.